This T cell receptor (beta chain) stems from a study of T-cell reconstitution after alpha-beta-depleted transplantation in children. The table lists this clonotype with many counts. Its antigen is unknown. The study, taken as a whole, reports: Reportedly, roughly two months post-transplant, alpha-beta T cells arose from several hundred expanded graft clones. At the one-year point after transplant, T-cell counts and TCRbeta diversity were found to come mostly from T cells that had been newly produced.

Germline loops: CDR1 SEHNR, CDR2 FQNEAQ (reference sequence). This CDR3 spans 13 amino acids. Trimming removed 3 bases at V and 2 bases at J, with 8 bases between. During its preparation, the TCRbeta library received unique molecular identifiers. TCRdb itself ran the PCR reads through MiXCR, one entry per CDR3 protein. The table lists roughly 100,000 distinct CDR3 sequences, about 8% of them singletons, with about 17% in the top ten. The source was PBMCs, collected before TCRalphabeta/CD19-depleted stem cell transplant. The receptor was derived from a boy between 2 and 10 years old with acute lymphoblastic leukemia, due to receive a stem cell transplant. The chain combines TRBV7-9 with TRBJ2-7; D ambiguous. The CDR3 DNA reads TGTGCCAGCAGCTTGGCCCCTCCCTACGAGCAGTACTTC. This sequence encodes CASSLAPPYEQYF.